The clone carrying this T cell receptor (beta chain) came up many times. As yet, its antigen is unknown. The CDR3 is 15 amino acids. Trimming stripped 0 bases from V and 2 bases from J, with 11 bases between. CDR1 is SGHRS and CDR2 is YFSETQ in the germline V gene. MiXCR, run by TCRdb on the RT-PCR reads, gives a single entry per CDR3 protein. Of under 500,000 distinct CDR3 sequences in the sample, around 9.9% were seen once. The sample originates from a study of response to subunit inactivated influenza vaccine. Study-level results: Seasonal influenza vaccination, on each occasion, was suggested by the authors to recruit few new T cells.

The V call is TRBV5-1, the J call TRBJ1-1; D is perhaps TRBD1 (5 bases). The sample was PBMCs from blood, taken about 40 days after vaccination. The TCR originated in a man aged 45-60 years who received an inactivated influenza vaccine. The CDR3 coding sequence is TGCGCCAGCAGCTTGGAGGGGCCGCGAAACACTGAAGCTTTCTTT. The encoded protein is CASSLEGPRNTEAFF.